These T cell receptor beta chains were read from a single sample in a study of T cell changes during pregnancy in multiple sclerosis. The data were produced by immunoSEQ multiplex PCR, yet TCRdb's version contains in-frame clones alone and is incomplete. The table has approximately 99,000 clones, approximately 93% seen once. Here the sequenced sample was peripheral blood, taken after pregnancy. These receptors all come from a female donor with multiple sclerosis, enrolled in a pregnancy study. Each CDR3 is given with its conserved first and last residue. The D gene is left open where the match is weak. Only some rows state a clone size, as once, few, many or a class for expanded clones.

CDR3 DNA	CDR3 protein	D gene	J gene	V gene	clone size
TGTGCCAGCAGTAACCACAGGGGAAAGAATAGCAATCAGCCCCAGCATTTT	CASSNHRGKNSNQPQHF	TRBD1	TRBJ1-5	TRBV28	.
TGTGCCAGCACCAGATTTCGCCGGACTAGCGGGAGAGTCAATGAGCAGTTCTTC	CASTRFRRTSGRVNEQFF	TRBD2	TRBJ2-1	TRBV28	.
TGTGCCAGCAGCCTCCCGCTAAATACGCAGTATTTT	CASSLPLNTQYF	.	TRBJ2-3	TRBV5-4	.
TGTGCCAGCAGCCAATACAGACCCGCAACTAATGAAAAACTGTTTTTT	CASSQYRPATNEKLFF	.	TRBJ1-4	TRBV14	.
TGTGCCAGCAGTGAAGGGGTACTACCGAGGGATACGCAGTATTTT	CASSEGVLPRDTQYF	.	TRBJ2-3	TRBV6-1	.
TGTGCCAGCAGCGACCCCTCACTAGCGGGAGTCTTCCATGAGCAGTTCTTC	CASSDPSLAGVFHEQFF	TRBD2	TRBJ2-1	TRBV9	.
TGTGCCAGAAGCAAATCCCTAGCGGGAGGGCCGTCCGCCTACGAGCAGTACTTC	CARSKSLAGGPSAYEQYF	TRBD2	TRBJ2-7	TRBV5-3	.
TGTGCCAGCAGCAGAGGGACTAGCGGGGGGGAGACCCAGTACTTC	CASSRGTSGGETQYF	TRBD2	TRBJ2-5	TRBV7-8	once
TGTGCCAGCAGCCAAGCCCTTAGCGGGCCCGCCTACGAGCAGTACTTC	CASSQALSGPAYEQYF	TRBD2	TRBJ2-7	TRBV4-2	.
TGCGCCAGCAGGCAAGGAGGCCTGGGGACAGGTACTTCCGAGCAGTACTTC	CASRQGGLGTGTSEQYF	TRBD1	TRBJ2-7	TRBV5-1	.
TGTGCCAGCAGCTGGACTAGCGGGAATCCCACAGATACGCAGTATTTT	CASSWTSGNPTDTQYF	TRBD2	TRBJ2-3	TRBV7-6	.
TGTGCCAGCAGTTCGCGTCCGGGACAGTTCTCCTACGAGCAGTACTTC	CASSSRPGQFSYEQYF	TRBD1	TRBJ2-7	TRBV27	.
TGTGCCAGCAGTTTTTCGCGAGGCCCCTACGAGCAGTACTTC	CASSFSRGPYEQYF	.	TRBJ2-7	TRBV27	.
TGTGCCACCTGGCCGAGCGGCAGAAAAAATCAGCCCCAGCATTTT	CATWPSGRKNQPQHF	.	TRBJ1-5	TRBV19	.
TGCGCCAGCAGCCAGGGACTAGCGTTAGAGACCCAGTACTTC	CASSQGLALETQYF	TRBD2	TRBJ2-5	TRBV4-3	.
TGCGCCAGCAGCTTGACACAGACCCAAGAGACCCAGTACTTC	CASSLTQTQETQYF	.	TRBJ2-5	TRBV5-1	.
TGTGCCAGCAGTTACTCGATTCAGGGGAGCAATGAGCAGTTCTTC	CASSYSIQGSNEQFF	.	TRBJ2-1	TRBV6-5	.
TGTGCCAGCAGCGACGGACTAGCGGGAGTATCGGGGGCCAACGTCCTGACTTTC	CASSDGLAGVSGANVLTF	TRBD2	TRBJ2-6	TRBV11-2	.
TGTGCCAGCAGCGTAGGCGGGACAGCAAACACAGATACGCAGTATTTT	CASSVGGTANTDTQYF	.	TRBJ2-3	TRBV5-4	.
TGTGCCAGCAGCTTAGCAGGGGCGCCTTTTGAGCAGTTCTTC	CASSLAGAPFEQFF	.	TRBJ2-1	TRBV13	.
TGTGCCACCAGCAGAGTGATAGGGGAAGAGACCCAGTACTTC	CATSRVIGEETQYF	.	TRBJ2-5	TRBV15	.
TGTGCCAGTACCTTGACGGGGGGGGCGAACACTGAAGCTTTCTTT	CASTLTGGANTEAFF	.	TRBJ1-1	TRBV19	once
TGTGCCAGCAGCGAATTAGCCCGAGGCACAGATACGCAGTATTTT	CASSELARGTDTQYF	.	TRBJ2-3	TRBV21-1	.
TGTGCCAGCAGTTTACGCAGGGTGGAAGATACGCAGTATTTT	CASSLRRVEDTQYF	.	TRBJ2-3	TRBV27	.
TGTGCCGGCCGGGACAGATACTATGGCTACACCTTC	CAGRDRYYGYTF	TRBD1	TRBJ1-2	TRBV19	few
TGTGCCATCAGTGAGTCCAGTTATGGCTACACCTTC	CAISESSYGYTF	.	TRBJ1-2	TRBV10-3	.
TGCAGCGTCCAATCGGGACTAGCCTACGAGCAGTACTTC	CSVQSGLAYEQYF	TRBD2	TRBJ2-7	TRBV29-1	.
TGTGCCAGCAGTCTCTTAGCGGGAGCTCAAGAGACCCAGTACTTC	CASSLLAGAQETQYF	TRBD2	TRBJ2-5	TRBV6-6	.
TGTGCCAGCGGTTATAGCGGGAGGCCAAACACCGGGGAGCTGTTTTTT	CASGYSGRPNTGELFF	TRBD2	TRBJ2-2	TRBV6-5	few
TGTGCCAGCAGCTTAGATAGAGGTAGCAATCAGCCCCAGCATTTT	CASSLDRGSNQPQHF	.	TRBJ1-5	TRBV11-2	.
TGTGCCAGTAGCTGGGGACACCGGGGTGAAGCTTTCTTT	CASSWGHRGEAFF	.	TRBJ1-1	TRBV19	.
TGTGCCAGCAGCGGAGCGTGGGACACCATATATTTT	CASSGAWDTIYF	.	TRBJ1-3	TRBV5-8	.
TGTGCCAGCAGTCCTTCGGTTCCTTACGAGCAGTACTTC	CASSPSVPYEQYF	.	TRBJ2-7	TRBV27	once
TGTGCCAGTAGTACGGACAGGGGAGTCAGTTCGGTTCAGTACTTC	CASSTDRGVSSVQYF	TRBD1	TRBJ2-4	TRBV19	.
TGTGCCAGCTCACCCCTGGGTAGCGGGTCCCCCTTGGAGCAGTACTTC	CASSPLGSGSPLEQYF	TRBD2	TRBJ2-7	TRBV18	.
TGTGCCAGCAGCCCAATGGAGAGGGTAAACTATGGCTACACCTTC	CASSPMERVNYGYTF	.	TRBJ1-2	TRBV9	.
TGTGCCTGGAGACAGGACAGAGCCACAGATACGCAGTATTTT	CAWRQDRATDTQYF	.	TRBJ2-3	TRBV30	.
TGTGCCAGCAGCTCACCCCGTATGGGCGTCAACGAGCAGTACTTC	CASSSPRMGVNEQYF	.	TRBJ2-7	TRBV7-9	once
TGTGCCAGCAGCTATCTCGGGACAGGGACGCACTTGTACAATGAGCAGTTCTTC	CASSYLGTGTHLYNEQFF	TRBD1	TRBJ2-1	TRBV5-8	.
TGTGCCAGCAGTCCACTCGGACAGGGGGCAGGGTACGAGCAGTACTTC	CASSPLGQGAGYEQYF	TRBD1	TRBJ2-7	TRBV27	.
TGTGCCAGCAGTCCCTTGGGGGACTCTAATGAAAAACTGTTTTTT	CASSPLGDSNEKLFF	.	TRBJ1-4	TRBV27	.
TGTGCCAGCGGCCTCCTTCACTACGAGCAGTACTTC	CASGLLHYEQYF	.	TRBJ2-7	TRBV6-4	.